This T cell receptor beta chain stems from a study of T cell repertoires in cytomegalovirus infection. The overall study: Indications came from public TCR beta signatures; they pointed to CMV infection and to a matching HLA type. The study's findings and limits: It was HLA-C-restricted CMV-specific TCR beta clonotypes that dominated the response ex vivo.

Details on this clonotype: The antigen remains unidentified.

Germline-derived CDR1 and CDR2 are KGHSH and LQKENI. The junction had 7 bases not matched to a gene; V was cut back by 1 base and J by 5 bases. There are 15 residues in the CDR3. TCRdb analysed the reads with MiXCR anew, one entry per CDR3 protein. The table has more than 50,000 distinct CDR3 sequences, roughly 34% seen once. The source material was PBMCs, sequenced either directly or after in vitro stimulation (not recorded which). The TCR comes from a human donor in good health (CMV status not recorded). Some clones in this sample may be carry-over from other donors' samples. The chain uses TRBV18 and TRBJ2-5, with 7 bases lining up with TRBD1. Here the CDR3 reads CASSPLQGMGETQYF. CDR3 bases: TGTGCCAGCTCACCACTACAGGGGATGGGGGAGACCCAGTACTTC.